The rows below give T cell receptor beta chains drawn from one sample of a study of radiotherapy plus CTLA-4 blockade in lung cancer. The assay was immunoSEQ multiplex PCR, and TCRdb's table has in-frame clones only and misses some. The sample contains roughly 80,000 clones, around 79% of which appear only once. The sample was peripheral blood, taken from a patient treated with radiotherapy plus ipilimumab. The receptors stem from a human donor with non-small cell lung cancer who had a partial response to radiotherapy plus ipilimumab. Some clones in this sample may be carry-over from other donors' samples. Both conserved end residues are part of each CDR3. Each record gives: D gene, J gene, V gene, clone size, CDR3 protein, CDR3 DNA. A D gene is named only where the DNA matches it firmly. The listing skips clone size in some rows; elsewhere it reads once, few, many or a size class.

D gene: TRBD2; J gene: TRBJ2-1; V gene: TRBV10-2; clone size: -; CDR3 protein: CASSDAGGPMNEQFF; CDR3 DNA: TGCGCCAGCAGTGACGCGGGAGGGCCGATGAATGAGCAGTTCTTC
D gene: TRBD1; J gene: TRBJ2-2; V gene: TRBV6-5; clone size: -; CDR3 protein: CVVRRKGQATGELFF; CDR3 DNA: TGTGTCGTTAGGAGGAAGGGACAGGCCACCGGGGAGCTGTTTTTT
D gene: TRBD1; J gene: TRBJ2-7; V gene: TRBV5-1; clone size: -; CDR3 protein: CASSWGQGTYEQYF; CDR3 DNA: TGCGCCAGCAGCTGGGGACAGGGAACCTACGAGCAGTACTTC
D gene: -; J gene: TRBJ2-3; V gene: TRBV19; clone size: -; CDR3 protein: CATQGQASTDTQYF; CDR3 DNA: TGTGCCACCCAGGGGCAGGCTAGCACAGATACGCAGTATTTT
D gene: -; J gene: TRBJ1-1; V gene: TRBV7-9; clone size: -; CDR3 protein: CASSRVARDTEAFF; CDR3 DNA: TGTGCCAGCAGCCGAGTCGCCCGGGACACTGAAGCTTTCTTT
D gene: -; J gene: TRBJ2-1; V gene: TRBV7-7; clone size: -; CDR3 protein: CASSPTVGAYNEQFF; CDR3 DNA: TGTGCCAGTAGCCCTACCGTAGGAGCGTACAATGAGCAGTTCTTC
D gene: TRBD2; J gene: TRBJ2-7; V gene: TRBV7-2; clone size: once; CDR3 protein: CASSLDGGSYEQYF; CDR3 DNA: TGTGCCAGCAGCTTAGACGGGGGGTCCTACGAGCAGTACTTC
D gene: -; J gene: TRBJ2-7; V gene: TRBV10-2; clone size: -; CDR3 protein: CASRPRTDSYEQYF; CDR3 DNA: TGCGCCAGCAGGCCTAGGACAGACTCCTACGAGCAGTACTTC
D gene: TRBD2; J gene: TRBJ2-3; V gene: TRBV5-6; clone size: once; CDR3 protein: CASNRGGGDTQYF; CDR3 DNA: TGTGCCAGCAACCGGGGGGGTGGAGATACGCAGTATTTT
D gene: TRBD1; J gene: TRBJ1-5; V gene: TRBV18; clone size: -; CDR3 protein: CASSPRPGQGNFGHQPQHF; CDR3 DNA: TGTGCCAGCTCACCGCGGCCGGGACAGGGAAATTTCGGGCATCAGCCCCAGCATTTT
D gene: -; J gene: TRBJ2-7; V gene: TRBV29-1; clone size: -; CDR3 protein: CSVEGGDSDSYEQYF; CDR3 DNA: TGCAGCGTTGAAGGGGGGGACAGCGACTCCTACGAGCAGTACTTC
D gene: TRBD2; J gene: TRBJ2-3; V gene: TRBV29-1; clone size: once; CDR3 protein: CSVQRGGPTRTDTQYF; CDR3 DNA: TGCAGCGTACAGCGGGGGGGTCCTACCCGCACAGATACGCAGTATTTT
D gene: TRBD2; J gene: TRBJ2-3; V gene: TRBV6-6; clone size: -; CDR3 protein: CASSPSGLVDTQYF; CDR3 DNA: TGTGCCAGCAGTCCTAGCGGGCTTGTAGATACGCAGTATTTT
D gene: -; J gene: TRBJ2-5; V gene: TRBV5-4; clone size: -; CDR3 protein: CASSLVQNLQETQYF; CDR3 DNA: TGTGCCAGCAGCTTGGTACAGAATTTGCAAGAGACCCAGTACTTC
D gene: TRBD1; J gene: TRBJ1-2; V gene: TRBV6-5; clone size: -; CDR3 protein: CASTPGQLGYGYTF; CDR3 DNA: TGTGCCAGCACCCCGGGACAGTTGGGCTATGGCTACACCTTC
D gene: TRBD1; J gene: TRBJ1-2; V gene: TRBV5-1; clone size: -; CDR3 protein: CASRKGDSPNYGYTF; CDR3 DNA: TGCGCCAGCAGAAAGGGGGACAGCCCTAACTATGGCTACACCTTC
D gene: -; J gene: TRBJ2-5; V gene: TRBV5-1; clone size: few; CDR3 protein: CASSLDLTERGGTQYF; CDR3 DNA: TGCGCCAGCAGCTTGGATCTGACAGAAAGAGGCGGGACCCAGTACTTC
D gene: TRBD1; J gene: TRBJ1-2; V gene: TRBV18; clone size: -; CDR3 protein: CASSPTTGGRYYGYTF; CDR3 DNA: TGTGCCAGCTCACCAACCACAGGGGGCAGGTACTATGGCTACACCTTC
D gene: TRBD1; J gene: TRBJ2-7; V gene: TRBV4-2; clone size: -; CDR3 protein: CASSQGWGQGANEQYF; CDR3 DNA: TGTGCCAGCAGCCAAGGTTGGGGACAGGGGGCCAACGAGCAGTACTTC
D gene: -; J gene: TRBJ1-3; V gene: TRBV13; clone size: medium-sized; CDR3 protein: CASSLAGFSGNTIYF; CDR3 DNA: TGTGCCAGCAGCTTAGCCGGTTTCTCTGGAAACACCATATATTTT
D gene: -; J gene: TRBJ1-2; V gene: TRBV5-1; clone size: -; CDR3 protein: CASSFGGVENYGYTF; CDR3 DNA: TGCGCCAGCAGCTTTGGGGGGGTAGAGAACTATGGCTACACCTTC
D gene: -; J gene: TRBJ1-4; V gene: TRBV28; clone size: -; CDR3 protein: CASSQGLPDVFF; CDR3 DNA: TGTGCCAGCAGTCAGGGACTGCCTGACGTGTTTTTT
D gene: -; J gene: TRBJ1-1; V gene: TRBV4-1; clone size: -; CDR3 protein: CASSRWGEDTEAFF; CDR3 DNA: TGCGCCAGCAGCCGTTGGGGGGAGGACACTGAAGCTTTCTTT
D gene: -; J gene: TRBJ2-1; V gene: TRBV18; clone size: once; CDR3 protein: CASSPPEGGRITEQFF; CDR3 DNA: TGTGCCAGCTCACCACCGGAGGGGGGGCGAATTACTGAGCAGTTCTTC
D gene: -; J gene: TRBJ2-6; V gene: TRBV5-4; clone size: few; CDR3 protein: CASSFTGANVLTF; CDR3 DNA: TGTGCCAGCAGCTTCACTGGGGCCAACGTCCTGACTTTC
D gene: TRBD2; J gene: TRBJ2-7; V gene: TRBV10-2; clone size: -; CDR3 protein: CASIGLAGAREQYF; CDR3 DNA: TGCGCCAGCATCGGACTAGCGGGAGCGAGGGAGCAGTACTTC
D gene: -; J gene: TRBJ2-5; V gene: TRBV6-5; clone size: -; CDR3 protein: CASSSVLASQGTQYF; CDR3 DNA: TGTGCCAGCAGTTCTGTTCTAGCGTCACAAGGGACCCAGTACTTC
D gene: -; J gene: TRBJ2-5; V gene: TRBV4-1; clone size: once; CDR3 protein: CASSQGPVREETQYF; CDR3 DNA: TGCGCCAGCAGCCAAGGACCAGTGAGGGAAGAGACCCAGTACTTC
D gene: TRBD1; J gene: TRBJ1-5; V gene: TRBV7-2; clone size: -; CDR3 protein: CASSRTGISNQPQHF; CDR3 DNA: TGTGCCAGCAGCCGGACAGGTATTAGCAATCAGCCCCAGCATTTT
D gene: -; J gene: TRBJ1-5; V gene: TRBV2; clone size: -; CDR3 protein: CASSRQELSNQPQHF; CDR3 DNA: TGTGCCAGCAGTAGACAGGAGCTTAGCAATCAGCCCCAGCATTTT
D gene: -; J gene: TRBJ1-2; V gene: TRBV11-2; clone size: -; CDR3 protein: CASSTARGGYGYTF; CDR3 DNA: TGTGCCAGCAGCACGGCCAGGGGTGGCTATGGCTACACCTTC
D gene: -; J gene: TRBJ1-1; V gene: TRBV18; clone size: -; CDR3 protein: CASSREGRAMNTEAFF; CDR3 DNA: TGTGCCAGCTCACGGGAGGGCAGGGCAATGAACACTGAAGCTTTCTTT
D gene: -; J gene: TRBJ1-5; V gene: TRBV28; clone size: -; CDR3 protein: CASRTGSSNQPQHF; CDR3 DNA: TGTGCCAGCAGGACAGGTTCTTCAAATCAGCCCCAGCATTTT